The entry that follows covers one T cell receptor (beta chain) sequence. This clonotype was counted at least ten times. Its specific antigen is unknown. No much larger clone is present one base from it, and per-base qualities are unavailable. Stable Graves' hyperthyroidism was defined as the absence of progression to ophthalmopathy over 18 months of follow-up. Hyperthyroidism patients were newly diagnosed, with disease duration under 2 months, and aged 18 to 65 years. Patients with uncontrolled infections, other autoimmune diseases, pregnancy or lactation were excluded. Diagnoses were established on the basis of clinical symptoms, serum thyroxine and TRAb, thyroid ultrasound, and orbital computed tomography. Ficoll-Paque density gradient centrifugation was used to isolate PBMCs from about 10 ml of fresh peripheral blood. Total RNA was extracted with Trizol reagent, and quality was checked on an Agilent 2100 Bioanalyzer.

The sample comes from a study of T cells in Graves' hyperthyroidism and ophthalmopathy (dated by TCRdb to the late 2010s). Some background on the complete study: Peripheral blood was sampled at the time of initial diagnosis, prior to any treatment. Prospective prediction of ophthalmopathy was tested in an independent validation cohort of 18 to 20 hyperthyroidism patients and around 16 patients who later progressed to ophthalmopathy. TCR Vbeta CDR3 sequencing of 130 to 150 peripheral blood samples (fewer than 45 ophthalmopathy, around 80 hyperthyroidism and approximately 17 progressor patients) is reported in the paper. Thyroid tissue and blood T-cell repertoires from roughly six Graves' hyperthyroidism patients were also compared in the study. TCR V-J signatures able to tell the groups apart were searched for in a discovery cohort of 95 to 100 patients, of whom approximately 40 had Graves' ophthalmopathy and about 60 had stable Graves' hyperthyroidism. The 75 to 100 discovery patients were randomly split 7:3 into training and test sets. Following sampling, methimazole starting at 30 mg daily was given to hyperthyroidism patients, and high-dose intravenous methylprednisolone was given to ophthalmopathy patients.

The TCR beta CDR3 regions were amplified from the RNA transcripts. The first round of RT-PCR for the TCR CDR3 was performed with the HTBI primer set and the Qiagen OneStep RT-PCR kit. Libraries were constructed in a second round of multiplex PCR, after which size selection and purification were carried out. Libraries were sequenced paired-end with 100 bp reads on an Illumina HiSeq2000. Concerning the study's data processing: SOAPnuke was used to process the raw data, with reads discarded if the reads contained adapters or uncalled bases, had a mean Phred below 15, or lacked an exact constant-primer or identifier match. COPE v1.2.5 was used to merge the high-quality paired reads, and each unique nucleotide sequence was defined as a clonotype. Clonotypes were aligned to IMGT TRBV, TRBD and TRBJ reference segments using MiTCR v1.1. Only V-J combinations with frequency above 0.0001, covering 99.2% of repertoires, were analysed. The TCS score was defined as F50 (clonal expansion) divided by E x V (chaos), with BLOSUM62-based TCRdist calculated between CDR3 peptides within each V-J. Welch's t-statistics and random forest reduced fewer than 550 V-J features to 10 to 15, which were used in a naive Bayes classifier (R e1071). TCRdb ran its own pipeline on the public reads, namely fastp trimming at Q25 and MiXCR clone calling, and kept in-frame beta chains. Rows merge per CDR3 protein into single entries with the most common DNA and genes. The V and J calls were not made by the authors but by TCRdb's processing. Here the sample has approximately 420,000 distinct CDR3 sequences; approximately 15% occur a single time. The ten largest clones represent 4% to 6.5% of the sample.

Beyond this particular receptor, the publication reports: A model built on a 13 V-J signature distinguished ophthalmopathy from stable hyperthyroidism, reaching roughly 88% sensitivity and 81.08% specificity in cross-validation and 80%/75% in testing. Sample size was not statistically predetermined, and investigators were not blinded to group allocation. During validation, the model predicted progression to ophthalmopathy a median of approximately 6.5 months ahead of onset, with approximately 71% sensitivity and about 75% specificity. Most expanded thyroid clonotypes (frequency above 0.001) were also found in blood, which suggests that blood repertoires may mirror thyroid immune responses.

From cysteine to phenylalanine, the CDR3 is 16 amino acids long. The read is trimmed to its CDR3 DNA, 48 bases read in frame from base 1. CDR1 is given as MDHEN and CDR2 as SYDVKM, both from the germline V gene. Trimming removed 5 bases from V and 3 bases from J; the gene matches leave 9 bases unexplained. This clonotype was sampled from a woman in her late teens or twenties with Graves' hyperthyroidism. The sequence is built from TRBV28 and TRBJ2-7; TRBD1 agrees with 11 junctional bases. The source material was blood. At the DNA level, the sequence is TGTGCCAGCAGTGGACAGGGACAGGGGGACCTCTACGAGCAGTACTTC. It translates as CASSGQGQGDLYEQYF.